This T cell receptor beta chain was identified in a study of sequential checkpoint blockade in melanoma. The length of the CDR3 is 14 residues. V lost 6 bases to trimming and J lost 2 bases, with 11 bases between them. Germline assignment: CDR1 LNHDA and CDR2 SQIVND (reference sequence). Repertoires were generated with immunoSEQ multiplex PCR, while TCRdb's copy carries only in-frame clones and drops some. The table has around 35,000 clones, approximately 30% seen once. Regarding treatment: randomized to nivolumab then ipilimumab (arm A) or the reverse (arm B). The source of this sequence is a human donor with melanoma. Here the sequenced sample was tumor tissue (inferred from file names), taken from a patient given nivolumab and ipilimumab in sequence. The V call is TRBV19, the J call TRBJ1-5; D possibly corresponds to TRBD1 (5 bases). The CDR3 is CASRAVGGNQPQHF. In nucleotides, the CDR3 is TGTGCCAGTAGAGCGGTGGGGGGCAATCAGCCCCAGCATTTT.